These T cell receptor beta chains were read from a single sample in a study of OX40 agonist ivuxolimab in advanced cancers. Data came from immunoSEQ multiplex PCR; TCRdb stores just in-frame clones and leaves some out. The profile covers 65,000 to 90,000 clones, with 88% appearing a single time and about 0.8% taken by the ten largest. The starting material was CD4+ or CD8+ T cells sorted from blood, obtained in a trial of the OX40 agonist ivuxolimab. Every receptor here comes from an adult with an advanced solid tumor such as melanoma, head and neck, liver or kidney cancer. Both conserved end residues are part of each CDR3. D genes are given only for firm matches. A row's size may be missing; if present it is once, few, many or a size class.

>TRBJ1-2|-|TRBV6-4|-
CASSPRDGYGYTF
TGTGCCAGCAGTCCCAGGGATGGGTATGGCTACACCTTC
>TRBJ2-1|TRBD2|TRBV10-3|-
CAISESTSGRRNEQFF
TGTGCCATCAGTGAGTCGACTAGCGGGAGAAGGAATGAGCAGTTCTTC
>TRBJ2-1|-|TRBV10-3|-
CAISDQFSGSSYNEQFF
TGTGCCATCAGTGATCAGTTTTCGGGGAGCTCCTACAATGAGCAGTTCTTC
>TRBJ2-7|-|TRBV6-6|-
CASSTDGRPDF
TGTGCCAGCAGCACGGACGGGCGTCCGGACTTC
>TRBJ1-4|-|TRBV10-1|-
CASSESGIEKLFF
TGCGCCAGCAGTGAGTCGGGTATTGAAAAACTGTTTTTT
>TRBJ1-3|-|TRBV5-6|-
CASSLQGFGNTIYF
TGTGCCAGCAGCTTACAGGGTTTCGGAAACACCATATATTTT
>TRBJ2-6|TRBD1|TRBV7-2|-
CASSSGQGSYSGANVLTF
TGTGCCAGCAGCTCGGGACAGGGGTCTTACTCTGGGGCCAACGTCCTGACTTTC
>TRBJ2-3|TRBD1|TRBV4-1|once
CASSQEGTDTDTQYF
TGCGCCAGCAGCCAAGAGGGGACAGATACAGATACGCAGTATTTT
>TRBJ1-5|TRBD1|TRBV30|few
CAWSDGTARNQPQHF
TGTGCCTGGAGTGATGGGACAGCGCGCAATCAGCCCCAGCATTTT
>TRBJ1-4|-|TRBV6-5|-
CASSTSGATNEKLFF
TGTGCCAGCAGTACATCAGGGGCAACTAATGAAAAACTGTTTTTT
>TRBJ1-1|-|TRBV18|-
CASSTRSGVNTEAFF
TGTGCCAGCTCAACGCGCTCAGGGGTGAACACTGAAGCTTTCTTT
>TRBJ1-5|-|TRBV11-2|once
CASSLDPGRPQHF
TGTGCCAGCAGCTTAGATCCCGGCAGGCCCCAGCATTTT
>TRBJ1-3|TRBD1|TRBV30|-
CAWSAGTDSGNTIYF
TGTGCCTGGAGTGCCGGGACAGACTCTGGAAACACCATATATTTT
>TRBJ1-1|-|TRBV11-2|once
CASRMQGSTEAFF
TGTGCCAGCAGAATGCAGGGATCCACTGAAGCTTTCTTT
>TRBJ2-1|TRBD1|TRBV6-6|-
CASGIPLHQGAGRFF
TGTGCCAGCGGGATACCCCTCCACCAGGGGGCTGGGCGGTTCTTC
>TRBJ1-1|-|TRBV9|-
CASSVGRNTEAFF
TGTGCCAGCAGCGTAGGGAGGAACACTGAAGCTTTCTTT
>TRBJ1-5|-|TRBV11-2|-
CASSSRQGVRQPQHF
TGTGCCAGCAGCTCAAGGCAGGGTGTCCGTCAGCCCCAGCATTTT
>TRBJ1-2|-|TRBV28|-
CASSFWAGVHGYTF
TGTGCCAGCAGTTTTTGGGCAGGGGTCCATGGCTACACCTTC
>TRBJ2-2|-|TRBV2|few
CASSGQNTGELFF
TGTGCCAGCAGTGGACAGAACACCGGGGAGCTGTTTTTT
>TRBJ2-6|-|TRBV7-2|-
CASSFAGAGANVLTF
TGTGCCAGCAGCTTTGCAGGGGCGGGGGCCAACGTCCTGACTTTC
>TRBJ1-4|-|TRBV19|-
CASSTSREGKLFF
TGTGCCAGTAGTACGAGCAGGGAAGGAAAACTGTTTTTT
>TRBJ2-1|-|TRBV7-3|-
CASSLGGPRDEQFF
TGTGCCAGCAGCTTAGGCGGACCCCGGGATGAGCAGTTCTTC
>TRBJ1-3|-|TRBV5-1|-
CASSSGGSGNTIYF
TGCGCCAGCAGCTCTGGGGGCTCTGGAAACACCATATATTTT
>TRBJ2-1|-|TRBV2|-
CASRLPGPGYNEQFF
TGTGCCAGCAGGCTCCCGGGGCCGGGGTACAATGAGCAGTTCTTC
>TRBJ2-2|TRBD1|TRBV30|few
CARTGVPNTGELFF
TGTGCTCGCACAGGGGTGCCGAACACCGGGGAGCTGTTTTTT
>TRBJ2-5|-|TRBV7-6|-
CASSPKGGAETQYF
TGTGCCAGCAGCCCTAAGGGGGGGGCAGAGACCCAGTACTTC
>TRBJ1-6|TRBD1|TRBV6-1|-
CASRTGQGDNSPLHF
TGTGCCAGCAGAACGGGACAGGGGGATAATTCACCCCTCCACTTT
>TRBJ2-1|TRBD2|TRBV30|-
CACGLAGGSNEQFF
TGTGCCTGCGGACTAGCGGGGGGAAGTAATGAGCAGTTCTTC
>TRBJ1-1|-|TRBV14|-
CASSQDRTVRTEAFF
TGTGCCAGCAGCCAAGATCGGACAGTGAGGACTGAAGCTTTCTTT
>TRBJ2-7|TRBD1|TRBV9|-
CASSETTGQGYEQYF
TGTGCCAGCAGCGAGACGACCGGACAGGGCTACGAGCAGTACTTC
>TRBJ2-3|-|TRBV13|-
CASSPISTDTQYF
TGTGCCAGCAGCCCAATTAGCACAGATACGCAGTATTTT
>TRBJ2-1|TRBD2|TRBV9|once
CASSVSGRDYNEQFF
TGTGCCAGCAGCGTAAGCGGGAGAGACTACAATGAGCAGTTCTTC
>TRBJ2-1|TRBD2|TRBV2|-
CASSEVSGLAANYNEQFF
TGTGCCAGCAGTGAAGTATCTGGACTAGCGGCTAACTACAATGAGCAGTTCTTC
>TRBJ2-7|-|TRBV6-5|-
CASSAGTAVRYF
TGTGCCAGCAGTGCCGGGACTGCGGTCAGGTACTTC
>TRBJ2-3|TRBD1|TRBV28|-
CASSLTGVSDTQYF
TGTGCCAGCAGCTTAACAGGGGTCTCGGATACGCAGTATTTT
>TRBJ1-4|TRBD1|TRBV5-4|-
CASSSTTGGGDEKLFF
TGTGCCAGCAGCTCAACTACAGGGGGCGGGGACGAAAAACTGTTTTTT
>TRBJ1-5|-|TRBV28|-
CASSPRGTPNQPQHF
TGTGCCAGCAGTCCCCGGGGGACACCGAATCAGCCCCAGCATTTT
>TRBJ2-5|-|TRBV30|-
CAWGVGAQETQYF
TGTGCCTGGGGCGTCGGTGCACAAGAGACCCAGTACTTC
>TRBJ2-7|-|TRBV28|once
CASSWGDYEQYF
TGTGCCAGCAGTTGGGGGGACTACGAGCAGTACTTC